A single sample gave rise to the 17 T cell receptor beta chains below, sequenced in a study of blood T cell repertoires in COVID-19. Assay used: immunoSEQ multiplex PCR; TCRdb lists only in-frame clones, some missing. The sample includes about 36,000 clones, less than 95% of them seen just once. The sequenced material came from peripheral blood. The source is a human donor in a cohort sampled during active COVID-19.

The chain joins TRBV29-1 to TRBJ2-7; no definite D call. CDR1 and CDR2 (germline): SQVTM, ANQGSEA. V was pared by 3 bases and J by 0 bases, with 9 bases between. The CDR3 totals 13 residues. CDR3 sequence (DNA): TGCAGCGTTGATACGGCTAGCTCCTACGAGCAGTACTTC. It yields the protein CSVDTASSYEQYF.

The chain recombines TRBV28 with TRBJ1-2; D is unclear. The CDR3 covers 13 residues. Between the trimmed V and J ends, which lost 5 bases and 2 bases, there was a span of 9 bases. Germline lookup yields CDR1 MDHEN and CDR2 SYDVKM. CDR3 bases: TGTGCCAGCAGTCCCGGGTTCAACTATGGCTACACCTTC. It codes for CASSPGFNYGYTF.

The chain carries TRBV30 and TRBJ1-1; TRBD1 is a possible D gene (5 bases). Trimming cost V 7 bases and J 4 bases, with 13 bases left between them. Germline assignment: CDR1 GTSNPN and CDR2 SVGIG (reference sequence). The CDR3 consists of 12 residues. This CDR3 reads CALRGASTEAFF. The CDR3 nucleotides read TGTGCCTTAAGGGGCGCATCCACTGAAGCTTTCTTT.

V usage is TRBV27 and J usage is TRBJ2-7, with 14 bases that match TRBD2. CDR3 length: 18 residues. Germline trimming cut 6 bases from V and 0 bases from J; bases unmatched to any gene: 10. Looked up from germline, CDR1 is MNHEY and CDR2 is SMNVEV (reference sequence). CDR3 residues: CASRPGTSGSRSSYEQYF. The CDR3 DNA reads as TGTGCCAGCAGACCCGGGACTAGCGGGAGTCGGAGCTCCTACGAGCAGTACTTC.

The CDR3: CASRPDRGSGNTIYF. The CDR3 bases are TGTGCCAGCAGGCCGGACAGGGGGTCTGGAAACACCATATATTTT. The genes are TRBV7-8 and TRBJ1-3; TRBD1 matches 10 bases. With V trimmed by 6 bases and J by 1 base, 3 bases remained unmatched. The length of the CDR3 is 15 residues. Germline CDR1 is SGHVS and CDR2 is FQNEAQ. The whole variable domain, remainder taken from reference TRBV7-8 and TRBJ1-3, is GAGVSQSPRYKVAKRGQDVALRCDPISGHVSLFWYQQALGQGPEFLTYFQNEAQLDKSGLPSDRFFAERPEGSVSTLKIQRTQQEDSAVYLCASRPDRGSGNTIYFGEGSWLTVV.

V usage is TRBV7-2 and J usage is TRBJ2-5; 11 bases align to TRBD2. In germline, CDR1 is SGHTA, CDR2 FQGNSA. The junction had 3 bases not matched to a gene; V was cut back by 1 base and J by 2 bases. The CDR3 has 16 amino acids. CDR3 nucleotides: TGTGCCAGCAGCTTAGTGGGACTAGCGGTTCAAGAGACCCAGTACTTC. This codes for CASSLVGLAVQETQYF.

The DNA of the CDR3 is TGTGCCATCCAAAGCGGGAGCAATCAAGAGACCCAGTACTTC. Protein sequence: CAIQSGSNQETQYF. This sequence joins TRBV28 and TRBJ2-5; TRBD2 agrees at 8 bases. Germline V gene sequence: CDR1 MDHEN, CDR2 SYDVKM. V was pared by 10 bases and J by 2 bases, with 9 bases of the junction left unmatched. The CDR3 consists of 14 residues.

This chain uses TRBV6-5 with TRBJ2-1; TRBD1 aligns across 9 bases. The CDR3 loop spans 15 amino acids. CDR1 is MNHEY and CDR2 is SVGAGI in the germline V gene. J was trimmed by 4 bases and V by 7 bases; bases with no gene match: 8. Here the CDR3 reads CASIDRGAAYNEQFF. Here the CDR3 DNA reads TGTGCCAGCATAGACAGGGGGGCGGCTTACAATGAGCAGTTCTTC.

This chain connects TRBV5-1 to TRBJ1-2; the D gene is possibly TRBD1 (5 bases). This CDR3 contains 14 residues. Germline values: CDR1 SGHRS, CDR2 YFSETQ. V lost 4 bases, J lost 4 bases, and 14 bases lay in between. Here the CDR3 DNA reads TGCGCCAGCAGCCCCCAGGGCCCTGGCTATGGCTACACCTTC. Protein product: CASSPQGPGYGYTF.

In nucleotides, the CDR3 is TGTGCCAGTCGGTCGAGCGCGAGCTCCTACGAGCAGTACTTC. Translated: CASRSSASSYEQYF. The chain recombines TRBV2 with TRBJ2-7; D uncertain. The germline V gene encodes CDR1 SNHLY and CDR2 FYNNEI. The CDR3 covers 14 residues. V lost 9 bases and J lost 0, with 15 bases in between.

The chain uses TRBV5-1 and TRBJ2-7; D call uncertain. Trimming removed 0 bases from V and 0 bases from J, with 10 bases in between. The CDR3 contains 15 residues. The germline CDR1 and CDR2 sequences are SGHRS and YFSETQ. This CDR3 reads CASSLAGGNSYEQYF. The CDR3, as DNA: TGCGCCAGCAGCTTGGCCGGCGGAAACTCCTACGAGCAGTACTTC.

This chain uses TRBV10-2 with TRBJ2-5; 12 bases map to TRBD2. In germline, CDR1 is WSHSY, CDR2 SAAADI. Germline trimming cut 1 base from V and 2 bases from J; bases unmatched to any gene: 20. CDR3 length: 22 amino acids. The CDR3 protein is CASSEWAGPWASGRATQETQYF. The CDR3 region has the DNA TGCGCCAGCAGTGAGTGGGCAGGGCCTTGGGCTAGCGGGAGGGCGACTCAAGAGACCCAGTACTTC.

The genes are TRBV29-1 and TRBJ2-7, with TRBD1 matching 10 bases. Trimming removed 2 bases from V and 3 bases from J; junction bases left unmatched: 4. The germline V gene has CDR1 SQVTM and CDR2 ANQGSEA. CDR3 length equals 14 residues. CDR3 protein: CSVELGQGIYEQYF. The CDR3 DNA reads TGCAGCGTTGAACTGGGACAGGGGATCTACGAGCAGTACTTC.

The J gene is TRBJ2-7, the V gene TRBV15, with 8 bases identical to TRBD2. This CDR3 is 16 amino acids long. V gave up 8 bases and J gave up 1 base; unmatched junction bases: 13. Germline V CDR1 and CDR2: LNHNV, YYDKDF (reference sequence). The CDR3 here is CATGDRAGVGSYEQYF. The DNA of the CDR3 is TGTGCCACCGGCGACCGAGCGGGAGTTGGATCCTACGAGCAGTACTTC.

This clone appeared a single time. The chain couples TRBV3-1 (or the pseudogene TRBV3-2) to TRBJ2-7; 7 bases fit TRBD1. The V and J ends lost 6 bases and 2 bases, in that order; junction bases with no gene match: 7. Germline values: CDR1 LGHDT, CDR2 YNNKEL (reference sequence). This CDR3 has 14 amino acids. This chain's CDR3 is CASSYRGRAYEQYF. The CDR3 DNA follows: TGTGCCAGCAGTTACAGGGGAAGGGCCTACGAGCAGTACTTC.

The rearrangement uses TRBV18 and TRBJ2-1; 7 positions agree with TRBD1. CDR3 length: 13 residues. Unmatched junction bases numbered 2, after V lost 3 bases and J lost 6 bases. CDR1 and CDR2 from the germline V gene are KGHSH and LQKENI. This CDR3 reads CASSPNRGNEQFF. The DNA for the CDR3 is TGTGCCAGCTCACCGAACAGGGGCAATGAGCAGTTCTTC.

The chain employs TRBV28 and TRBJ2-3; 9 positions match TRBD1. The CDR3 runs 13 residues. From germline, CDR1 is MDHEN and CDR2 SYDVKM. Trimming took 8 bases from V and 4 from J; bases not matched to a gene: 4. As DNA, the CDR3 is TGTGCCAGCGGGGACAGGGTACCAGATACGCAGTATTTT. It encodes CASGDRVPDTQYF.